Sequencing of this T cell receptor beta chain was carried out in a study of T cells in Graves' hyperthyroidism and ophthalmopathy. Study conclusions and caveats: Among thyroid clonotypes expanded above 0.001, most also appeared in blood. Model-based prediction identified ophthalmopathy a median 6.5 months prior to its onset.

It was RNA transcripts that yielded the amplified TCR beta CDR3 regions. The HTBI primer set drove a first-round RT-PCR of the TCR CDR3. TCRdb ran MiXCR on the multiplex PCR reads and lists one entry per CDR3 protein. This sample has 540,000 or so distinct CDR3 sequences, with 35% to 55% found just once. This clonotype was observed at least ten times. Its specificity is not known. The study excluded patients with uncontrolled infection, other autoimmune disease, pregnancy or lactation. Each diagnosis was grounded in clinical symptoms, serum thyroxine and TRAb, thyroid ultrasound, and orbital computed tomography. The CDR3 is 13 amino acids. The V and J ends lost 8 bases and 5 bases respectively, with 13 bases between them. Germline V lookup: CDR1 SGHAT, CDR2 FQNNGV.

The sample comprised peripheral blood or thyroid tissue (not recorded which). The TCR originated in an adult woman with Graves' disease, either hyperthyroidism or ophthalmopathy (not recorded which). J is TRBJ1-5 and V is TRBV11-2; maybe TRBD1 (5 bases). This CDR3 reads CASGRASDQPQHF. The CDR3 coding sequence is TGTGCCAGCGGCAGGGCATCGGATCAGCCCCAGCATTTT.